These T cell receptor beta chains were read from a single sample in a study of blood T cells in healthy people across ages. TCRdb recomputed calls from the 5' RACE reads with MiXCR, one row per CDR3 protein. The sample includes 800,000 to 950,000 distinct CDR3 sequences, roughly 48% of them seen just once. The sample taken for sequencing was blood. The receptors derive from a man aged 30 to 45 in good health. Both conserved end residues are part of each CDR3. The order of the fields is CDR3 DNA, CDR3 protein, clone size, D gene, V gene, CDR3 length, J gene. D genes are given only for firm matches. Some rows have no size entry. The others give once, few or many, or a class for an expanded clone.

cdr3_nt: TGCGCCAGCAGCTTACCGGGACAGGGCACAGATACGCAGTATTTT; cdr3_aa: CASSLPGQGTDTQYF; clone_size: many; d_call: TRBD1; v_call: TRBV5-1; cdr3_length: 15; j_call: TRBJ2-3
cdr3_nt: TGTGCCAGCAGCTTCACTTCCGACAGGGGGTCAGATACGCAGTATTTT; cdr3_aa: CASSFTSDRGSDTQYF; clone_size: .; d_call: TRBD1; v_call: TRBV7-8; cdr3_length: 16; j_call: TRBJ2-3
cdr3_nt: TGCAGTGCTAGGGCCGACAGGGCGCGGCAGCCCCAGCATTTT; cdr3_aa: CSARADRARQPQHF; clone_size: .; d_call: TRBD1; v_call: TRBV20-1; cdr3_length: 14; j_call: TRBJ1-5
cdr3_nt: TGTGCCAGCAGTCTGTCCCGGGACAGGGGTCCTGGCTACACCTTC; cdr3_aa: CASSLSRDRGPGYTF; clone_size: .; d_call: TRBD1; v_call: TRBV12-3/TRBV12-4; cdr3_length: 15; j_call: TRBJ1-2
cdr3_nt: TGTGCCAGCAGCTTAGTGGCGGAGTATGGCTACACCTTC; cdr3_aa: CASSLVAEYGYTF; clone_size: few; d_call: .; v_call: TRBV7-9; cdr3_length: 13; j_call: TRBJ1-2
cdr3_nt: TGTGCCAGCAGCTTCGAGCGGGAGGGGAACGAGCAGTACTTC; cdr3_aa: CASSFEREGNEQYF; clone_size: .; d_call: TRBD2; v_call: TRBV7-9; cdr3_length: 14; j_call: TRBJ2-7
cdr3_nt: TGTGCCAGCAGTATTTGGGACAGCTCCTACGAGCAGTACTTC; cdr3_aa: CASSIWDSSYEQYF; clone_size: .; d_call: TRBD1; v_call: TRBV6-1; cdr3_length: 14; j_call: TRBJ2-7
cdr3_nt: TGTGCCACCAGTGATTGGCGGAACACTGAAGCTTTCTTT; cdr3_aa: CATSDWRNTEAFF; clone_size: .; d_call: .; v_call: TRBV24-1; cdr3_length: 13; j_call: TRBJ1-1
cdr3_nt: TGTGCCAGCAGCCCTCGACAGGGGGCACGGATGGATGAGCAGTTCTTC; cdr3_aa: CASSPRQGARMDEQFF; clone_size: few; d_call: TRBD1; v_call: TRBV28; cdr3_length: 16; j_call: TRBJ2-1
cdr3_nt: TGTGTCAGCCTCGGACATATGGGCACTGAAGCTTTCTTT; cdr3_aa: CVSLGHMGTEAFF; clone_size: .; d_call: .; v_call: TRBV27; cdr3_length: 13; j_call: TRBJ1-1
cdr3_nt: TGTGCCAGCAGGGGCATCGGCACCGGGGAGCTGTTTTTT; cdr3_aa: CASRGIGTGELFF; clone_size: .; d_call: .; v_call: TRBV7-3; cdr3_length: 13; j_call: TRBJ2-2
cdr3_nt: TGTGCCAGCAGCCCCAAGCATTCAGATACGCAGTATTTT; cdr3_aa: CASSPKHSDTQYF; clone_size: .; d_call: .; v_call: TRBV3-1; cdr3_length: 13; j_call: TRBJ2-3
cdr3_nt: TGTGCCAGCAATGCGGCAGGGGGCCGCCCCCTGAACACCGGGGAGCTGTTTTTT; cdr3_aa: CASNAAGGRPLNTGELFF; clone_size: .; d_call: TRBD1; v_call: TRBV6-2/TRBV6-3; cdr3_length: 18; j_call: TRBJ2-2
cdr3_nt: TGCAGTGCTAGGAGCCTGGGGTACGAGCAGTACTTC; cdr3_aa: CSARSLGYEQYF; clone_size: .; d_call: .; v_call: TRBV20-1; cdr3_length: 12; j_call: TRBJ2-7
cdr3_nt: TGCGCCAGCAGCGGGACAGGGTTGGCCACTGAAGCTTTCTTT; cdr3_aa: CASSGTGLATEAFF; clone_size: .; d_call: TRBD1; v_call: TRBV5-1; cdr3_length: 14; j_call: TRBJ1-1
cdr3_nt: TGTGCCAGCAGCTTAGTTGGACCCCCACTAGGCTCCTACGAGCAGTACTTC; cdr3_aa: CASSLVGPPLGSYEQYF; clone_size: .; d_call: .; v_call: TRBV11-2; cdr3_length: 17; j_call: TRBJ2-7
cdr3_nt: TGCAGTGCTAGAGATATGGGTATCCTCTACAATGAGCAGTTCTTC; cdr3_aa: CSARDMGILYNEQFF; clone_size: few; d_call: .; v_call: TRBV20-1; cdr3_length: 15; j_call: TRBJ2-1
cdr3_nt: TGTGCCAGCAGCCATCCCAAGGGTTCCTATCCGGCGGTATTGAATGAGCAGTTCTTC; cdr3_aa: CASSHPKGSYPAVLNEQFF; clone_size: .; d_call: .; v_call: TRBV11-1; cdr3_length: 19; j_call: TRBJ2-1
cdr3_nt: TGTGCCAGCCTGAGACAGCCGAGCACAGATACGCAGTATTTT; cdr3_aa: CASLRQPSTDTQYF; clone_size: .; d_call: .; v_call: TRBV7-9; cdr3_length: 14; j_call: TRBJ2-3
cdr3_nt: TGTGCCAGCAGTCCCAATCTAGGGGGAGGGACAAGTTTAGCCAAAAACATTCAGTACTTC; cdr3_aa: CASSPNLGGGTSLAKNIQYF; clone_size: few; d_call: .; v_call: TRBV12-3/TRBV12-4; cdr3_length: 20; j_call: TRBJ2-4
cdr3_nt: TGTGCCAGCAGCCTCTCCTTGGGGGGGCCTAAAAATGAGCAGTACTTC; cdr3_aa: CASSLSLGGPKNEQYF; clone_size: .; d_call: .; v_call: TRBV7-2; cdr3_length: 16; j_call: TRBJ2-5
cdr3_nt: TGTGCCAGCAGCTTCGAACCCGGCAGGGTGGAGACCCAGTACTTC; cdr3_aa: CASSFEPGRVETQYF; clone_size: once; d_call: .; v_call: TRBV7-2; cdr3_length: 15; j_call: TRBJ2-5
cdr3_nt: TGCAGTGCTAGATTGGGTGGGGACCCCTACGAGCAGTACTTC; cdr3_aa: CSARLGGDPYEQYF; clone_size: .; d_call: .; v_call: TRBV20-1; cdr3_length: 14; j_call: TRBJ2-7
cdr3_nt: TGTGCCAGCAGCTCCGGCGGGACACGTAATAGCAATCAGCCCCAGCATTTT; cdr3_aa: CASSSGGTRNSNQPQHF; clone_size: once; d_call: .; v_call: TRBV11-3; cdr3_length: 17; j_call: TRBJ1-5
cdr3_nt: TGCAGCGTTGCAGAGTTCAACAATGAGCAGTTCTTC; cdr3_aa: CSVAEFNNEQFF; clone_size: .; d_call: .; v_call: TRBV29-1; cdr3_length: 12; j_call: TRBJ2-1
cdr3_nt: TGTGCCAGCTCTGACTCCGGACAAAAAGAGACCCAGTACTTC; cdr3_aa: CASSDSGQKETQYF; clone_size: many; d_call: .; v_call: TRBV25-1; cdr3_length: 14; j_call: TRBJ2-5
cdr3_nt: TGCGCCAGCGGGGCGGTCGGGGGGAATCAGCCCCAGCATTTT; cdr3_aa: CASGAVGGNQPQHF; clone_size: .; d_call: .; v_call: TRBV4-1; cdr3_length: 14; j_call: TRBJ1-5
cdr3_nt: TGCAGTGCTAGAGGGCAGGGAAATTCACCCCTCCACTTT; cdr3_aa: CSARGQGNSPLHF; clone_size: .; d_call: .; v_call: TRBV20-1; cdr3_length: 13; j_call: TRBJ1-6
cdr3_nt: TGTGCCATTAGACCGGGACAGGGGGCCGGGAACACTGAAGCTTTCTTT; cdr3_aa: CAIRPGQGAGNTEAFF; clone_size: .; d_call: TRBD1; v_call: TRBV10-3; cdr3_length: 16; j_call: TRBJ1-1
cdr3_nt: TGTGCCAGCAGTTACTCCGGGACACATGAAAGACTGTTTTTT; cdr3_aa: CASSYSGTHERLFF; clone_size: .; d_call: .; v_call: TRBV6-2/TRBV6-3; cdr3_length: 14; j_call: TRBJ1-4
cdr3_nt: TGTGCCAGCAGCTTAGATCTCCGGGGGGGTTCTGAGACCCAGTACTTC; cdr3_aa: CASSLDLRGGSETQYF; clone_size: once; d_call: TRBD2; v_call: TRBV11-2; cdr3_length: 16; j_call: TRBJ2-5
cdr3_nt: TGTGCCAGCAGCCGAACCACAGGGGGCGCGCAGTATTTT; cdr3_aa: CASSRTTGGAQYF; clone_size: .; d_call: TRBD1; v_call: TRBV3-1; cdr3_length: 13; j_call: TRBJ2-3